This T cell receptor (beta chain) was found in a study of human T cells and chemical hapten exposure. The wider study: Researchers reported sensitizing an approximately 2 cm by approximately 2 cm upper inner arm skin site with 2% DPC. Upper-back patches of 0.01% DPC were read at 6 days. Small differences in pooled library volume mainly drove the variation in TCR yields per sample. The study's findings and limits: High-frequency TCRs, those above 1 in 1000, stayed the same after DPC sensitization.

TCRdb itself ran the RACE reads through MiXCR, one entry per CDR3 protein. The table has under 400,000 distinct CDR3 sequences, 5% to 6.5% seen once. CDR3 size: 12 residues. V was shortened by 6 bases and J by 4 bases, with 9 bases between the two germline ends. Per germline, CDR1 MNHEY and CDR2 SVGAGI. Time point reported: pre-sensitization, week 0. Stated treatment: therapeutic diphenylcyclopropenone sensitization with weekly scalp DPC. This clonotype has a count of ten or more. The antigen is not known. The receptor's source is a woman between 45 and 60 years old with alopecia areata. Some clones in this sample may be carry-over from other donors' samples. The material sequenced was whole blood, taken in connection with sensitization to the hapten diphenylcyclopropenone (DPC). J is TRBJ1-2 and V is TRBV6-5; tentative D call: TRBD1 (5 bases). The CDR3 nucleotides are TGTGCCAGCAGCCAGGGACTCTATGGCTACACCTTC. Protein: CASSQGLYGYTF.